This passage covers 7 T cell receptor beta chains from one sample sequenced in a study of cytomegalovirus exposure and HLA in healthy donors. 60 Vbeta and 13 Jbeta primers were used in PCR. Sequencing was performed with immunoSEQ multiplex PCR; in TCRdb, only in-frame clones are kept and a portion is missing. The sample yields about 140,000 clones, about 72% seen once. The sequenced sample was PBMCs. These receptors originate from a man aged 55 to 70 in good health and CMV-seronegative.

The CDR3 reads CASSLDSTGDIQYF. In DNA form, the CDR3 reads TGCGCCAGCAGCTTGGATTCGACAGGGGACATTCAGTACTTC. The V call is TRBV5-1, the J call TRBJ2-4; 8 bases line up with TRBD1. This CDR3 spans 14 amino acids. The V and J ends lost 0 bases and 8 bases, in that order; junction bases with no gene match: 4. Germline values: CDR1 SGHRS, CDR2 YFSETQ.

V is TRBV9 and J is TRBJ2-1; D is ambiguous. CDR3 length: 13 amino acids. Germline V lookup: CDR1 SGDLS, CDR2 YYNGEE. Trimming stripped 4 bases from V and 7 bases from J, with 12 bases between. The CDR3 bases are TGTGCCAGCAGCCTGACTCATATTAATGAGCAGTTCTTC. Its translation is CASSLTHINEQFF.

The chain has TRBV28 and TRBJ2-1, with a tentative D call TRBD1 (5 bases). Deletions cut 3 bases from V and 3 bases from J, with 9 bases between. Germline values: CDR1 MDHEN, CDR2 SYDVKM. The CDR3 totals 14 residues. CDR3 residues: CASSLGHNYNEQFF. CDR3 DNA sequence: TGTGCCAGCAGTTTGGGGCATAACTACAATGAGCAGTTCTTC.

This clone showed up just a few times. The chain is built from TRBV9 and TRBJ1-1; 8 nucleotides agree with TRBD1. CDR3 length: 15 amino acids. Germline values: CDR1 SGDLS, CDR2 YYNGEE. V lost 4 bases, J lost 4 bases, and 9 bases stayed unmatched. The CDR3 spells CASSLHPDRATEAFF. Written as DNA, the CDR3 is TGTGCCAGCAGCTTACACCCGGACAGGGCCACTGAAGCTTTCTTT.

V gene TRBV13 combines with J gene TRBJ2-3, with D possibly matching TRBD1 (5 bases). This CDR3 spans 15 amino acids. Per the germline V gene, CDR1 is PRHDT and CDR2 is FYEKMQ (reference sequence). Between the trimmed V and J ends, which lost 5 bases and 2 bases, there was a span of 14 bases. Here the CDR3 reads CASSHRTDYTDTQYF. CDR3 nucleotides: TGTGCCAGCAGCCACAGGACGGATTACACAGATACGCAGTATTTT.

The chain has TRBV11-2 and TRBJ1-4; D is perhaps TRBD1 (5 bases). CDR3 length equals 13 residues. Trimming shortened V by 7 bases and J by 6 bases, and 12 bases separated the two germline ends. The germline V gene encodes CDR1 SGHAT and CDR2 FQNNGV. The CDR3 reads CASTIGVDEKLFF. The CDR3 DNA reads as TGTGCCAGCACCATAGGGGTGGATGAAAAACTGTTTTTT.

The rearrangement joins TRBV27 to TRBJ1-2, with 9 bases matching TRBD1. Trimming cost V 6 bases and J 4 bases; bases outside gene matches: 9. CDR1 is MNHEY, CDR2 SMNVEV, per germline (reference sequence). The CDR3 covers 15 residues. The CDR3: CASSLKGQGVYGYTF. DNA of the CDR3: TGTGCCAGCAGCCTAAAGGGACAGGGAGTCTATGGCTACACCTTC.